This TCR beta chain was documented in a study of blood T cell repertoires in COVID-19. The method was immunoSEQ multiplex PCR; TCRdb's version includes in-frame clones alone and lacks a portion of them. This table has roughly 80,000 clones, about 80% appearing once. The V gene's germline CDR1 is KGHSH and CDR2 LQKENI. The CDR3 runs 17 residues. The V segment lost 6 bases and the J segment 3 bases; nucleotides outside the gene matches: 13. The chain carries TRBV18 and TRBJ1-2; 10 positions agree with TRBD1. This receptor was taken from a man older than 75 with acute or convalescent COVID-19. The sequenced sample was peripheral blood. As DNA, the CDR3 is TGTGCCAGCTCCCCCAGACAGGGGGCAACAGGCGACTATGGCTACACCTTC. Amino acids: CASSPRQGATGDYGYTF.